These T cell receptor beta chains were read from a single sample in a study of cytomegalovirus exposure and HLA in healthy donors. This table comes from immunoSEQ multiplex PCR, and its TCRdb copy is limited to in-frame clones, with some not included. The table records 140,000 to 150,000 clones, approximately 67% of them present only once. Input material: PBMCs. These receptors originate from a woman aged 55 to 70 in good health and CMV-seronegative. CDR3s include the opening cysteine and the closing phenylalanine or tryptophan. A D gene is named only where the DNA matches it firmly. Size is omitted from some rows. Given values are once, few, many or a class for expanded clones.

V: TRBV7-2; J: TRBJ1-3; D: -; size: -; DNA: TGTGCCAGCAGCTTAGCGACCTTGACCCCTTCAGGGCTATCTGGAAACACCATATATTTT; CDR3: CASSLATLTPSGLSGNTIYF
V: TRBV6-1; J: TRBJ2-7; D: -; size: -; DNA: TGTGCCAGCACCCAACCCGGCGGGTACGAGCAGTACTTC; CDR3: CASTQPGGYEQYF
V: TRBV19; J: TRBJ2-1; D: TRBD2; size: -; DNA: TGTGCCAGTTGTACTAGCGGGATGTACAATGAGCAGTTCTTC; CDR3: CASCTSGMYNEQFF
V: TRBV28; J: TRBJ1-3; D: -; size: -; DNA: TGTGCCAGCAATGGGAAGGAGGGCTCTGGAAACACCATATATTTT; CDR3: CASNGKEGSGNTIYF
V: TRBV28; J: TRBJ2-6; D: -; size: -; DNA: TGTGCCAGCAGCCCCGGGGGAGCTGGGGCCAACGTCCTGACTTTC; CDR3: CASSPGGAGANVLTF
V: TRBV6-6; J: TRBJ2-1; D: -; size: -; DNA: TGTGCCAGCAGTTACTCGATCGCCGGCAATGAGCAGTTCTTC; CDR3: CASSYSIAGNEQFF
V: TRBV19; J: TRBJ1-2; D: -; size: few; DNA: TGTGCCAGTAGTATTCGTGCAGTAAACTATGGCTACACCTTC; CDR3: CASSIRAVNYGYTF
V: TRBV19; J: TRBJ2-7; D: -; size: few; DNA: TGTGCCAGTAGTCCCCTGACAGGTCCCTCCTACGAGCAGTACTTC; CDR3: CASSPLTGPSYEQYF
V: TRBV4-2; J: TRBJ2-1; D: TRBD2; size: -; DNA: TGTGCCAGCAGCCAGGAGAGCGGGAGGGGAGTCAATGAGCAGTTCTTC; CDR3: CASSQESGRGVNEQFF
V: TRBV5-1; J: TRBJ1-2; D: TRBD1; size: -; DNA: TGCGCCAGCAGCTTAGACAGGGGGCCCTATGGCTACACCTTC; CDR3: CASSLDRGPYGYTF
V: TRBV4-1; J: TRBJ2-7; D: -; size: -; DNA: TGCGCCAGCAGCCGAGAAAGGGCGGGCTCCTACGAGCAGTACTTC; CDR3: CASSRERAGSYEQYF
V: TRBV15; J: TRBJ2-7; D: TRBD1; size: -; DNA: TGTGCCACCAGTAAGACAGGGTTCTCCTACGAGCAGTACTTC; CDR3: CATSKTGFSYEQYF
V: TRBV6-5; J: TRBJ2-3; D: -; size: once; DNA: TGTGCCAGCAGGGAGACAGTCCCGCAGTATTTT; CDR3: CASRETVPQYF
V: TRBV5-1; J: TRBJ2-5; D: TRBD1; size: -; DNA: TGCGCCAGCAGCTTGGGGACAGGGGGCAGAGAGACCCAGTACTTC; CDR3: CASSLGTGGRETQYF
V: TRBV9; J: TRBJ2-2; D: TRBD2; size: few; DNA: TGTGCCAGCAGCGCCGGTAGACTAGCGGGAGTAACCGGGGAGCTGTTTTTT; CDR3: CASSAGRLAGVTGELFF
V: TRBV27; J: TRBJ2-5; D: TRBD1; size: -; DNA: TGTGCCAGCAGTTTATCCAGGGGGCTTATGCGGACCCAGTACTTC; CDR3: CASSLSRGLMRTQYF
V: TRBV5-5; J: TRBJ1-6; D: -; size: -; DNA: TGTGCCAGCAGCCCTCAGGGAGGGTATTCACCCCTCCACTTT; CDR3: CASSPQGGYSPLHF
V: TRBV7-9; J: TRBJ2-5; D: TRBD2; size: -; DNA: TGTGCCAGTCGGGAGGGGGAAATGAGAGAGACCCAGTACTTC; CDR3: CASREGEMRETQYF
V: TRBV7-2; J: TRBJ1-4; D: -; size: few; DNA: TGTGCCAGCAGCTCAGGGGAGATAGGGAAAAAACTGTTTTTT; CDR3: CASSSGEIGKKLFF
V: TRBV7-2; J: TRBJ2-5; D: -; size: -; DNA: TGTGCCAGCAGCCCTCTATTAGGCGGAACTCAAGAGACCCAGTACTTC; CDR3: CASSPLLGGTQETQYF
V: TRBV5-6; J: TRBJ2-1; D: -; size: -; DNA: TGTGCCAGCAGCTTGCCAGGTTCCTACAATGAGCAGTTCTTC; CDR3: CASSLPGSYNEQFF
V: TRBV5-1; J: TRBJ2-3; D: -; size: -; DNA: TGCGCCAGCAGCTTGGGCGGGGGCACAGATACGCAGTATTTT; CDR3: CASSLGGGTDTQYF
V: TRBV6-5; J: TRBJ1-4; D: TRBD1; size: -; DNA: TGTGCCAGCAGTTACCAGGGGGCGCAGGGTAGTGAAAAACTGTTTTTT; CDR3: CASSYQGAQGSEKLFF
V: TRBV9; J: TRBJ2-6; D: -; size: -; DNA: TGTGCCAGCAGCGTAGGGGGGGGCGCAAGTGGGGCCAACGTCCTGACTTTC; CDR3: CASSVGGGASGANVLTF
V: TRBV29-1; J: TRBJ2-3; D: -; size: -; DNA: TGCAGCGTGGGGGGGGCCAGGGGAAGGAGCGCAGATACGCAGTATTTT; CDR3: CSVGGARGRSADTQYF
V: TRBV19; J: TRBJ2-2; D: TRBD1; size: -; DNA: TGTGCCAGTAGTAGACAGGGTTCCCCTGGGGAGCTGTTTTTT; CDR3: CASSRQGSPGELFF
V: TRBV7-9; J: TRBJ2-5; D: TRBD2; size: -; DNA: TGTGCCAGCAGCTTCGGGACTAGCGGGACCTCCGGGGAGACCCAGTACTTC; CDR3: CASSFGTSGTSGETQYF
V: TRBV7-9; J: TRBJ1-1; D: TRBD1; size: once; DNA: TGTGCCAGCAGCCCAGGGGACAGGTTGAACACTGAAGCTTTCTTT; CDR3: CASSPGDRLNTEAFF
V: TRBV7-9; J: TRBJ2-5; D: TRBD1; size: -; DNA: TGTGCCAGCAGCTTAGGGGGACAGGGGCTAGAGACCCAGTACTTC; CDR3: CASSLGGQGLETQYF
V: TRBV11-2; J: TRBJ2-1; D: TRBD2; size: -; DNA: TGTGCCAGCAGCTTTGCGGCGGGGGGGGGTAATGAGCAGTTCTTC; CDR3: CASSFAAGGGNEQFF
V: TRBV10-1; J: TRBJ2-7; D: TRBD1; size: once; DNA: TGCGCCAGCAGCGGACAGGGAGATCACGAGCAGTACTTC; CDR3: CASSGQGDHEQYF
V: TRBV6-1; J: TRBJ2-6; D: -; size: -; DNA: TGTGCCAGCAGCGAAACTAGTGCTGGGGCCAACGTCCTGACTTTC; CDR3: CASSETSAGANVLTF
V: TRBV7-9; J: TRBJ2-5; D: TRBD1; size: -; DNA: TGTTCCAGCAGCTCGGGACAGGGGGCCCTCGGAGAGACCCAGTACTTC; CDR3: CSSSSGQGALGETQYF
V: TRBV19; J: TRBJ1-2; D: -; size: -; DNA: TGTGCCGGTAGTATACCCGACAGACGCTATGGCTACACCTTC; CDR3: CAGSIPDRRYGYTF
V: TRBV18; J: TRBJ1-2; D: -; size: once; DNA: TGTGCCAGCTCGTTAGACAGAAGCTATGGCTACACCTTC; CDR3: CASSLDRSYGYTF
V: TRBV29-1; J: TRBJ2-1; D: TRBD2; size: -; DNA: TGCAGCGTTGATCGGCTAGCGGGAGGTATCAATGAGCAGTTCTTC; CDR3: CSVDRLAGGINEQFF
V: TRBV2; J: TRBJ2-4; D: TRBD1; size: once; DNA: TGTGCCAGCAGTGCACCGGGACAGGGCAACATTCAGTACTTC; CDR3: CASSAPGQGNIQYF
V: TRBV2; J: TRBJ2-2; D: TRBD2; size: few; DNA: TGTGCCAGCAGTCGGGGGGGCCTGAACACCGGGGAGCTGTTTTTT; CDR3: CASSRGGLNTGELFF
V: TRBV6-1; J: TRBJ2-2; D: -; size: -; DNA: TGTGCCAGCAGTGAAGCCAGGACCGGGGAGCTGTTTTTT; CDR3: CASSEARTGELFF
V: TRBV29-1; J: TRBJ1-1; D: -; size: -; DNA: TGCAGCGTTGGTCCGATCCTAGGGGGAGCTTTCTTT; CDR3: CSVGPILGGAFF
V: TRBV11-2; J: TRBJ2-2; D: TRBD2; size: -; DNA: TGTGCCAGCAGCTTGCTAGCGGGAGGGCCAAACACCGGGGAGCTGTTTTTT; CDR3: CASSLLAGGPNTGELFF
V: TRBV6-5; J: TRBJ2-2; D: -; size: -; DNA: TGTGCCAGCAGTTACTTAGCGCCTTCCACCGGGGAGCTGTTTTTT; CDR3: CASSYLAPSTGELFF
V: TRBV7-2; J: TRBJ2-1; D: -; size: -; DNA: TGTGCCGGCAGTCGTAGACTAGGGTCCTACAATGAGCAGTTCTTC; CDR3: CAGSRRLGSYNEQFF
V: TRBV7-2; J: TRBJ2-2; D: -; size: -; DNA: TGTGCCAGCGGGGCTGGCGCCCCGAACACCGGGGAGCTGTTTTTT; CDR3: CASGAGAPNTGELFF
V: TRBV7-2; J: TRBJ2-1; D: TRBD1; size: -; DNA: TGTGCCAGCAGCCCCGGGACAGGGAACACTGAGCAGTTCTTC; CDR3: CASSPGTGNTEQFF
V: TRBV6-5; J: TRBJ1-4; D: -; size: few; DNA: TGTGCCAGCACCGGCGGGGAGTCGACTAATGAAAAACTGTTTTTT; CDR3: CASTGGESTNEKLFF
V: TRBV5-4; J: TRBJ2-5; D: TRBD2; size: -; DNA: TGTGCCAGCAGCTCCGGGACTAGAAGGTTGGAGACCCAGTACTTC; CDR3: CASSSGTRRLETQYF
V: TRBV28; J: TRBJ1-4; D: -; size: -; DNA: TGTGCCAGCAGTTTATTGGGGCAGGGAAGCGAAAAACTGTTTTTT; CDR3: CASSLLGQGSEKLFF
V: TRBV11-1; J: TRBJ1-3; D: -; size: -; DNA: TGTGCCAGCAGCTTAGCGGGAACAGGAGGAAACACCATATATTTT; CDR3: CASSLAGTGGNTIYF
V: TRBV5-1; J: TRBJ1-6; D: -; size: -; DNA: TGCGCCAGCAGCCCCGCCGGACGGACTAACTCACCCCTCCACTTT; CDR3: CASSPAGRTNSPLHF
V: TRBV19; J: TRBJ1-3; D: -; size: -; DNA: TGTGCCAGTAGTAGAACTGGCTCTGGAAACACCATATATTTT; CDR3: CASSRTGSGNTIYF
V: TRBV7-2; J: TRBJ1-1; D: -; size: -; DNA: TGTGCCAGCAGCTTAATGAGTGGGAACACTGAAGCTTTCTTT; CDR3: CASSLMSGNTEAFF
V: TRBV4-1; J: TRBJ2-2; D: TRBD1; size: -; DNA: TGCGCCAGCAGCCATATAAGGGGGCCCGGCGGGGAGCTGTTTTTT; CDR3: CASSHIRGPGGELFF
V: TRBV27; J: TRBJ1-2; D: TRBD1; size: -; DNA: TGTGCCAGCAGTCCAGGGACAGGGCGGAGAAACTATGGCTACACCTTC; CDR3: CASSPGTGRRNYGYTF
V: TRBV5-1; J: TRBJ2-7; D: -; size: -; DNA: TGCGCCAGCAGTTCGGCCTACGAGCAGTACTTC; CDR3: CASSSAYEQYF
V: TRBV6-1; J: TRBJ2-7; D: TRBD2; size: -; DNA: TGTGCCAGCACCTTAGCGGGGTCCTACGAGCAGTACTTC; CDR3: CASTLAGSYEQYF
V: TRBV7-9; J: TRBJ1-1; D: -; size: -; DNA: TGTGCCAGCAGCCCCGGACAGTTGAACACTGAAGCTTTCTTT; CDR3: CASSPGQLNTEAFF